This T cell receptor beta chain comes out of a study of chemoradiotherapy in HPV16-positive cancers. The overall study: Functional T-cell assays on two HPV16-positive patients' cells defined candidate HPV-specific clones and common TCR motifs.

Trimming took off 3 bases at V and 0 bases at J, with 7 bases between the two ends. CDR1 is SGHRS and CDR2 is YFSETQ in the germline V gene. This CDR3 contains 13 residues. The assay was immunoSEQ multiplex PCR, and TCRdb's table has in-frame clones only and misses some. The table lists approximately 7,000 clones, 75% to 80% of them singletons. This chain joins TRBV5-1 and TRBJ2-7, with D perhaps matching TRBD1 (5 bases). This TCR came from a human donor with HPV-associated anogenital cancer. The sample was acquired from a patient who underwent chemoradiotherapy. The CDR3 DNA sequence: TGCGCCAGCAGCTATGGGGCCTCCTACGAGCAGTACTTC. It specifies CASSYGASYEQYF.